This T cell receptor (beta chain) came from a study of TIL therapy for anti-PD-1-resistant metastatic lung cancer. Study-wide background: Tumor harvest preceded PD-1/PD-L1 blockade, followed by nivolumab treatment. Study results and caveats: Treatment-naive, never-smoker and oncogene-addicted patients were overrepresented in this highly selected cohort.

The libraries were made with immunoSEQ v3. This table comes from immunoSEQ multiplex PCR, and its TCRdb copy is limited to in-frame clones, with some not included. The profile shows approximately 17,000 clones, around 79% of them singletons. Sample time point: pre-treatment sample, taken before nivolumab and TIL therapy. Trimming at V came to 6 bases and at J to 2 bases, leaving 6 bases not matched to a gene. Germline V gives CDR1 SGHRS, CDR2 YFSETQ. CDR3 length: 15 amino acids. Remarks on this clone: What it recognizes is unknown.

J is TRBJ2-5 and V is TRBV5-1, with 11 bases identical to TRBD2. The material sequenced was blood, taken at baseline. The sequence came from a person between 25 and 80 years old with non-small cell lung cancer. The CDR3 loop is CASTRLAGRQETQYF. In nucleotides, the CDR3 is TGCGCCAGCACCAGACTAGCGGGGCGTCAAGAGACCCAGTACTTC. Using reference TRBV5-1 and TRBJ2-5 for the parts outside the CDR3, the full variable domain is KAGVTQTPRYLIKTRGQQVTLSCSPISGHRSVSWYQQTPGQGLQFLFEYFSETQRNKGNFPGRFSGRQFSNSRSEMNVSTLELGDSALYLCASTRLAGRQETQYFGPGTRLLVL.